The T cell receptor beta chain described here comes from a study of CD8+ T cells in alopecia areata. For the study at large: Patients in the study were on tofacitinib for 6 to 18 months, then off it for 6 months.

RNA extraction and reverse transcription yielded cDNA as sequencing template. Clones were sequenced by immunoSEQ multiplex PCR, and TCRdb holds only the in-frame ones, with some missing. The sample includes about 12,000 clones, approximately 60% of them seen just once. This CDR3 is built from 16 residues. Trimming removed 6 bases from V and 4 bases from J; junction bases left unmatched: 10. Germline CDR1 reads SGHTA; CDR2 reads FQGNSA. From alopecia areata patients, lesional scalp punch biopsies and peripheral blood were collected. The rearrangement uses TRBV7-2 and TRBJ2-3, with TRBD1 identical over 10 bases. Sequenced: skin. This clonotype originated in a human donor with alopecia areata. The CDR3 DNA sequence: TGTGCCAGCAGAATAAAGACAGGGGGCTTCGCAGATACGCAGTATTTT. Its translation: CASRIKTGGFADTQYF.